Listed below are T cell receptor beta chains from one sample, sequenced in a study of cytomegalovirus exposure and HLA in healthy donors. Only in-frame clones appear in the TCRdb table, and some are missing; sequencing was by immunoSEQ multiplex PCR. The sample carries around 91,000 clones, 84% recorded once. Sample: PBMCs. The receptor source for this set is a man in his late teens or twenties in good health and CMV-seronegative. Both conserved end residues are part of each CDR3. D genes are given only for firm matches. Clone size is stated in some rows and not others, as once, few, many or a class when expanded.

-	-	TRBV5-1	TRBJ1-3	CASSPGAAGVSGNTIYF	TGCGCCAGCAGCCCGGGAGCCGCCGGGGTTTCTGGAAACACCATATATTTT
TRBD1	-	TRBV7-2	TRBJ2-7	CASNDREYEQYF	TGTGCCAGCAACGACAGGGAGTACGAGCAGTACTTC
-	-	TRBV9	TRBJ2-5	CASSVGPNGETQYF	TGTGCCAGCAGCGTAGGTCCGAACGGGGAGACCCAGTACTTC
-	-	TRBV6-1	TRBJ2-1	CASWGGISYNEQFF	TGTGCCAGCTGGGGCGGGATCTCCTACAATGAGCAGTTCTTC
-	once	TRBV28	TRBJ1-5	CASSPQAWNQPQHF	TGTGCCAGCAGCCCTCAGGCGTGGAATCAGCCCCAGCATTTT
TRBD2	-	TRBV5-1	TRBJ2-1	CASSLMGWSSGRAPNEQFF	TGCGCCAGCAGCTTGATGGGGTGGTCTAGCGGGAGGGCCCCCAATGAGCAGTTCTTC
TRBD1	-	TRBV19	TRBJ1-5	CASSRPDRAYQPQHF	TGTGCCAGTAGCCGACCGGACAGGGCCTATCAGCCCCAGCATTTT
TRBD1	-	TRBV5-4	TRBJ2-4	CASSLWTGGIFNKNIQYF	TGTGCCAGCAGCTTGTGGACAGGGGGGATTTTTAACAAAAACATTCAGTACTTC
-	-	TRBV2	TRBJ1-2	CASSERGFDYGYTF	TGTGCCAGCAGTGAACGGGGATTCGACTATGGCTACACCTTC
TRBD1	-	TRBV5-1	TRBJ1-4	CASSLTTGINEKLFF	TGCGCCAGCAGCCTAACGACAGGGATTAATGAAAAACTGTTTTTT
-	-	TRBV7-2	TRBJ2-7	CASSLEPGSRDEQYF	TGTGCCAGCAGCTTAGAACCCGGGAGCAGGGACGAGCAGTACTTC
-	-	TRBV5-1	TRBJ1-6	CASSLVGGRGSPLHF	TGCGCCAGCAGCTTGGTGGGGGGGCGCGGTTCACCCCTCCACTTT
TRBD1	-	TRBV5-6	TRBJ1-1	CASSLPRAGGTEAFF	TGTGCCAGCAGCTTGCCTCGGGCAGGGGGCACTGAAGCTTTCTTT
TRBD2	-	TRBV5-1	TRBJ2-1	CASSLPGLAGAVNEQFF	TGCGCCAGCAGCCTACCAGGACTAGCGGGAGCTGTCAATGAGCAGTTCTTC
-	few	TRBV28	TRBJ1-4	CASGEEGEKLFF	TGTGCCAGCGGGGAAGAGGGTGAAAAACTGTTTTTT
-	-	TRBV25-1	TRBJ1-3	CASRQGTGPGNTIYF	TGTGCCAGCAGACAGGGTACAGGACCTGGAAACACCATATATTTT
-	few	TRBV27	TRBJ1-6	CASSSQNVNSPLHF	TGTGCCAGCAGTTCCCAGAATGTAAATTCACCCCTCCACTTT
-	-	TRBV5-1	TRBJ2-7	CASSLEASATYEQYF	TGCGCCAGCAGCTTGGAGGCTAGCGCAACCTACGAGCAGTACTTC
TRBD2	few	TRBV2	TRBJ2-1	CASSGLAGVGYNEQFF	TGTGCCAGCAGTGGACTAGCGGGAGTGGGCTACAATGAGCAGTTCTTC
-	-	TRBV27	TRBJ1-1	CASSPLRARGNTEAFF	TGTGCCAGCAGCCCTCTGCGGGCGCGGGGGAACACTGAAGCTTTCTTT
-	-	TRBV7-8	TRBJ2-7	CASSLAGQRRGEQYF	TGTGCCAGCAGCTTAGCAGGCCAGCGGAGGGGCGAGCAGTACTTC
-	-	TRBV7-6	TRBJ2-2	CASSHQSAGELFF	TGTGCCAGCAGCCACCAGTCCGCCGGGGAGCTGTTTTTT
TRBD1	-	TRBV27	TRBJ1-2	CASSLDRGYGYTF	TGTGCCAGCAGTTTAGACAGGGGCTATGGCTACACCTTC
-	once	TRBV6-1	TRBJ2-7	CASSEFFIAGRGDEQYF	TGTGCCAGCAGTGAATTTTTTATCGCAGGGAGGGGGGACGAGCAGTACTTC
TRBD1	-	TRBV6-1	TRBJ1-2	CASLGTAITGGYTF	TGTGCCAGCCTGGGGACAGCCATCACCGGTGGCTACACCTTC
TRBD1	-	TRBV23-1	TRBJ1-1	CASSQWPGGFWTEAFF	TGCGCCAGCAGTCAATGGCCAGGGGGCTTTTGGACTGAAGCTTTCTTT
-	-	TRBV15	TRBJ2-7	CATSRDGGAYEQYF	TGTGCCACCAGCAGAGATGGCGGAGCCTACGAGCAGTACTTC
-	-	TRBV10-3	TRBJ1-5	CAISESKGGSNQPQHF	TGTGCCATCAGTGAGTCGAAGGGAGGGAGCAATCAGCCCCAGCATTTT
-	once	TRBV9	TRBJ2-7	CASQPGGASYEQYF	TGTGCCAGCCAGCCCGGAGGGGCCTCCTACGAGCAGTACTTC
TRBD1	few	TRBV6-1	TRBJ2-7	CASSGDRVGHEQYF	TGTGCCAGCAGTGGGGACAGGGTAGGCCACGAGCAGTACTTC